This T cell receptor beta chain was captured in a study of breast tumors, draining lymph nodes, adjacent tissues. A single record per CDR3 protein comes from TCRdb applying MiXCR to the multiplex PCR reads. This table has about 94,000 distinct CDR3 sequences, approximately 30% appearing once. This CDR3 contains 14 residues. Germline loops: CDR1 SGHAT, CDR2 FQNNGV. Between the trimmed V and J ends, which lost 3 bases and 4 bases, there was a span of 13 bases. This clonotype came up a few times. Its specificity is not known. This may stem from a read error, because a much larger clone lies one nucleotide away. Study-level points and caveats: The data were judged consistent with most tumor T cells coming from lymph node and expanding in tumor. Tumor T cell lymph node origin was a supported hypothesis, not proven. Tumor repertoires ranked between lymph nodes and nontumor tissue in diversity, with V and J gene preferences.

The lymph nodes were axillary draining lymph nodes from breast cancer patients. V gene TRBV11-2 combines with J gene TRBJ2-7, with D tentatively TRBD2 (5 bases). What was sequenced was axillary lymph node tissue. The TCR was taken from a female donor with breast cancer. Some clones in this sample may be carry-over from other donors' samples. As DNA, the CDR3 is TGTGCCAGCAGCTTTGGGGTGAGGGCATACGAGCAGTACTTC. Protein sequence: CASSFGVRAYEQYF.